This is a list of T cell receptor beta chains from one sample in a study of CD8 T cells in ankylosing spondylitis. A single record per CDR3 protein comes from TCRdb applying MiXCR to the 5' RACE reads. The profile shows 40,000 or so distinct CDR3 sequences, 9.5% to 12% of them singletons. Sequenced input: blood, either unsorted or a sorted T cell fraction (not recorded which). The receptors come from a male donor with ankylosing spondylitis or in good health (not recorded which). Both conserved end residues are trimmed from each CDR3.

j_call v_call cdr3_aa
TRBJ2-5 TRBV14 ASSQVEDRDETQY
TRBJ2-5 TRBV7-9 ASSPPSGTYQETQY
TRBJ2-3 TRBV12-3/TRBV12-4 ASSAGDTQY
TRBJ2-1 TRBV20-1 SAPDHYNEQF
TRBJ2-5 TRBV7-9 ASNRLGLYQETQY
TRBJ1-2 TRBV10-3 AISERGGGYT
TRBJ1-1 TRBV12-3/TRBV12-4 ASSPSPSEAF
TRBJ1-1 TRBV5-1 ASRVTGIAQTEAF
TRBJ2-3 TRBV11-3 ASSLGALSEMADTQY
TRBJ1-1 TRBV20-1 SAAGLGGHTEAF
TRBJ1-1 TRBV11-2 ASSLSRGENTEAF